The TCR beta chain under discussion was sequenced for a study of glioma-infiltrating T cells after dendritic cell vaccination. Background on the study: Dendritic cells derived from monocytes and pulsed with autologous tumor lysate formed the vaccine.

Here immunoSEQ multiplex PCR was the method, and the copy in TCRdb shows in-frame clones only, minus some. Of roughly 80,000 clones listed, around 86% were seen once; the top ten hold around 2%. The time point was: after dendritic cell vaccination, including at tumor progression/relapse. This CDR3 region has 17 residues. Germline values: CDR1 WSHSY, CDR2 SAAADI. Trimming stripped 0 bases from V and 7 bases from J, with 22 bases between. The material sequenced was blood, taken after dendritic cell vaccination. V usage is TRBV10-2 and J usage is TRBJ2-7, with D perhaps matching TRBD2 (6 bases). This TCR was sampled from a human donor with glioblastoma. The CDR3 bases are TGCGCCAGCAGTGAGTCGTGGTCCGGCTTCCGGCGGGGAGAGCAGTACTTC. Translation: CASSESWSGFRRGEQYF.